This is a list of T cell receptor beta chains from one sample in a study of cytomegalovirus exposure and HLA in healthy donors. Assay: immunoSEQ multiplex PCR; the TCRdb copy retains only in-frame clones and omits some. In the table there are roughly 160,000 clones, approximately 71% of which are singletons. The source material was PBMCs. The receptors come from a woman aged 18 to 35 in good health and CMV-seropositive. CDR3s include the opening cysteine and the closing phenylalanine or tryptophan.

j_gene	v_gene	CDR3aa
TRBJ2-7	TRBV19	CASSPHTQGRTYEQYF
TRBJ1-2	TRBV5-4	CASSWATGGNYGYTF
TRBJ2-1	TRBV6-4	CASSDGAGGGREQFF
TRBJ2-7	TRBV9	CASSPTGKVYEQYF
TRBJ2-7	TRBV5-1	CASRLLGEYEQYF
TRBJ2-7	TRBV4-2	CASSHTAGSLSYEQYF
TRBJ2-1	TRBV28	CASSGETGFGNEQFF
TRBJ2-2	TRBV5-1	CASSTGLVNTGELFF
TRBJ2-1	TRBV7-2	CASSLSLGLVGYNEQFF
TRBJ1-2	TRBV5-6	CASSLGGLVNYGYTF
TRBJ2-1	TRBV4-2	CASRSLAGAYNEQFF
TRBJ1-4	TRBV10-3	CAISDLSTNEKLFF
TRBJ1-3	TRBV6-6	CATIWEPGNTIYF
TRBJ1-1	TRBV15	CATSRGGAGESEAFF
TRBJ2-3	TRBV14	CASSHTRVGLAGNLDTQYF
TRBJ2-7	TRBV4-3	CASSQDGTGINEQYF
TRBJ2-7	TRBV5-1	CASSLNPTGTYEQYF
TRBJ2-1	TRBV5-4	CASSQGQRPYNEQFF
TRBJ2-5	TRBV7-2	CASSKGADGETQYF
TRBJ2-5	TRBV7-7	CASSLGGLAGIETQYF
TRBJ2-1	TRBV11-2	CASSFPPRGEQFF
TRBJ1-4	TRBV6-6	CASSPDRATNEKLFF
TRBJ2-2	TRBV27	CASSMNPGLAGELFF
TRBJ2-4	TRBV9	CASSPGLALGDSIQYF
TRBJ1-2	TRBV12-2	CASRLAASRDSASYGYTF
TRBJ1-4	TRBV5-1	CASSSGWTGEKLFF
TRBJ2-7	TRBV4-1	CASSLPPGRSGPGEEQYF
TRBJ1-4	TRBV7-6	CASSSVGQLNEKLFF
TRBJ2-1	TRBV2	CARPLDNQGNEQFF
TRBJ2-1	TRBV7-8	CASSYYQTSGGHNEQFF
TRBJ2-1	TRBV9	CASSTPLGGGDNEQFF
TRBJ1-2	TRBV19	CASSTRTVYGYTF
TRBJ2-1	TRBV5-1	CASSLESRGGFYEQFF
TRBJ2-1	TRBV7-6	CASSFAGNYNEQFF
TRBJ2-3	TRBV9	CASSVAKRGGTDTQYF
TRBJ1-5	TRBV6-6	CASSYRDRAGNQPQHF
TRBJ2-1	TRBV5-1	CASRIGVQSYNEQFF
TRBJ1-2	TRBV29-1	CSLSGTGGKVDGYTF
TRBJ2-5	TRBV29-1	CSARASGSSRGETQYF
TRBJ2-5	TRBV30	CAWVGGGETQYF
TRBJ2-4	TRBV10-3	CAISEGANIQYF
TRBJ1-1	TRBV9	CASSVGEVNTEAFF
TRBJ1-1	TRBV7-2	CASSFSGGKNTEAFF
TRBJ1-5	TRBV10-2	CASSESGTEGTSNQPQHF
TRBJ1-4	TRBV7-2	CASSSSRALGRNEKLFF
TRBJ2-5	TRBV7-2	CASSSRETQYF
TRBJ1-3	TRBV9	CASSLSTGDFSGNTIYF
TRBJ2-5	TRBV10-1	CASSECGGTQYF
TRBJ2-7	TRBV4-2	CASSQDGAGGSYEQYF
TRBJ2-1	TRBV6-4	CASSGDFNEQFF
TRBJ2-7	TRBV5-1	CASSLDIQGNYEQYF
.	TRBV27	CASSPSSPSGAYEQYF
TRBJ1-1	TRBV27	CASSSRGGLVTEAFF
TRBJ1-5	TRBV5-8	CASSLGTGQAPQHF
TRBJ2-1	TRBV28	CASSRDRYNEQFF
.	TRBV7-6	CASSPPSGGRYEQYF
.	TRBV5-1	CASQTGTGDEQYF
TRBJ1-1	TRBV9	CASSADGVANTEAFF
.	TRBV4-3	CASSRRWGSNSYEQYF
TRBJ1-5	TRBV28	CASSTQISNQPQHF